This passage covers 2 T cell receptor beta chains from one sample sequenced in a study of control samples from healthy donors and cancer patients (dated by TCRdb to about 2020). The library was obtained by the immunoSEQ multiplex PCR assay. TCRdb's version of the immuneACCESS table is confined to in-frame rearrangements and falls short of the full clone set. An unresolved V gene accounts for under half of the shortfall where checked; the remainder is of unknown origin. This sample has 40,000 to 60,000 clones in its table, and approximately 90% of those were observed once. Around an eighth of the sample goes to the ten largest clones. The material sequenced was PBMCs. These receptors came from a man aged 55 to 70 with head and neck cancer.

The chain combines TRBV5-4 with TRBJ2-5, with D possibly matching TRBD1 (7 bases). V lost 1 base and J 4 bases, leaving 14 bases between the germline ends. This CDR3 contains 15 residues. The germline CDR1 and CDR2 sequences are SGHNT and YYREEE (reference sequence). CDR3 sequence (DNA): TGTGCCAGCAGCTTGAGTCAGGGGGAGGCAGAGACCCAGTACTTC. Its translation: CASSLSQGEAETQYF.

This chain connects TRBV7-2 to TRBJ2-7; 8 nucleotides line up with TRBD1. Germline trimming cut 5 bases from V and 1 base from J; bases unmatched to any gene: 10. Germline V CDR1 and CDR2: SGHTA, FQGNSA. This CDR3 is 16 amino acids long. Here the CDR3 reads CASSSDRGPFSYEQYF. The CDR3 DNA follows: TGTGCCAGCAGCAGCGACAGGGGCCCATTTTCCTACGAGCAGTACTTC.